This T cell receptor (beta chain) was captured in a study of T cells expressing NK-cell markers. Study as a whole: Eight donors were sequenced, seven testing HCMV-seropositive and one testing seronegative. Study-wide points: Among several donors, these clonotypes also ranked first in the CD3+CD56-NKG2C+ fraction.

In the case of this clonotype: What it binds is unknown.

Germline CDR1 SQVTM, CDR2 ANQGSEA. The CDR3 sequence is 12 residues long. No DNA is given; TCRdb re-called the 5' RACE reads and lists each CDR3 protein once. The listing contains some 280,000 distinct CDR3 sequences. Sequenced material: blood T cells: a sorted CD56 or NKG2C T cell subset, CD4+ or CD8+ T cells, or bulk PBMC T cells (not recorded which). The sequence derives from a man aged 18-30 years in good health. The gene calls are TRBV29-1 and TRBJ1-1. CDR3 sequence: CSVGWGGTEAFF.